This paragraph covers one TCR beta chain sequence. Its antigen is unidentified. This record comes from a study of T cells in localized non-small cell lung cancer. Study-wide results and caveats: Peak T cell clonality was found in uninvolved adjacent lung, exceeding tumor. Adjacent lung was found to contain a median about 50 of the top 100 tumor clones. Owing to sequencing of a solitary tumor region, heterogeneity cannot be discounted. With higher T cell density in blood came longer overall survival.

Profiling relied on immunoSEQ multiplex PCR, and the TCRdb table lists in-frame clones only, not all of them. The sample carries 130,000 or so clones, around 89% recorded once. The CDR3 sequence is 16 residues long. Trimming removed 0 bases from V and 4 bases from J; junction bases left unmatched: 5. Germline assignment: CDR1 SGHDT and CDR2 YYEEEE. The chain links TRBV5-6 to TRBJ1-1; the match to TRBD1 covers 11 bases. The input for sequencing was peripheral blood, taken before any cancer treatment. The sequence came from a female donor aged 60 or older with stage I lung adenocarcinoma. CDR3 protein: CASSLESGTGGTEAFF. The CDR3 coding sequence is TGTGCCAGCAGCTTGGAGTCGGGGACAGGGGGCACTGAAGCTTTCTTT.